These 16 T cell receptor beta chains share one sample of origin, sequenced in a study of blood T cell repertoires in COVID-19. Clones were read by immunoSEQ multiplex PCR, and TCRdb kept only the in-frame ones, dropping some. The table has approximately 460,000 clones, approximately 92% seen once; the top ten hold about 1%. The sequenced sample consisted of peripheral blood. The source of these receptors is a man in his late teens or twenties with COVID-19, enrolled during active disease.

J is TRBJ2-4 and V is TRBV4-1; 8 positions agree with TRBD2. Trimming took 0 bases from V and 2 from J; bases not matched to a gene: 6. Germline CDR1 is MGHRA and CDR2 is YSYEKL. The CDR3 length is 17 residues. The CDR3 DNA reads TGCGCCAGCAGCCAAGATCCCAGCGGGGGAACCAAAAACATTCAGTACTTC. This translates into CASSQDPSGGTKNIQYF.

The CDR3 region has the DNA TGTGCCAGCAGTTCTCGGGGGAGCTCCTACAATGAGCAGTTCTTC. Amino acids: CASSSRGSSYNEQFF. The chain carries TRBV27 and TRBJ2-1; maybe TRBD2 (6 bases). CDR3 length: 15 amino acids. V was clipped by 4 bases and J by 0 bases, with 10 bases between them. Germline V gene data show CDR1 as MNHEY and CDR2 as SMNVEV (reference sequence).

The V call is TRBV7-9, the J call TRBJ1-1; tentatively, D is TRBD1 (5 bases). The CDR3 has 13 residues. CDR1 SEHNR and CDR2 FQNEAQ come from the germline V gene (reference sequence). Trimming pared 3 bases from V and 8 bases from J, leaving 13 bases between. This CDR3 is CASSFPRAGEAFF. The CDR3 bases are TGTGCCAGCAGCTTTCCCCGGGCAGGGGAAGCTTTCTTT.

The rearrangement joins TRBV6-5 to TRBJ2-7; TRBD2 might be the D (5 bases). Germline-derived CDR1 and CDR2 are MNHEY and SVGAGI. This CDR3 is 14 amino acids long. Deletions cut 4 bases from V and 0 bases from J, with 10 bases between. The CDR3 DNA reads TGTGCCAGCAGTTCCCCCCGGGGCTCCTACGAGCAGTACTTC. Its translation is CASSSPRGSYEQYF.

The chain links TRBV30 to TRBJ2-2, with 11 positions matching TRBD2. The CDR3 is 15 amino acids. Germline CDR1 GTSNPN, CDR2 SVGIG (reference sequence). Trimming cost V 5 bases and J 2 bases; bases outside gene matches: 4. In nucleotides, the CDR3 is TGTGCCTGGCATACTAGCGGGGGAAACACCGGGGAGCTGTTTTTT. Amino acid sequence: CAWHTSGGNTGELFF.

This chain links TRBV11-2 with TRBJ1-2; 7 bases align to TRBD1. V gave up 5 bases and J gave up 13 bases; unmatched junction bases: 7. The CDR3 runs 11 residues. Germline V gives CDR1 SGHAT, CDR2 FQNNGV. CDR3 amino acids: CASSTGTVVTF. CDR3 sequence (DNA): TGTGCCAGCAGCACTGGGACAGTTGTCACCTTC.

The V and J genes are TRBV27 and TRBJ1-1; 8 bases match TRBD1. The CDR3 extends over 15 amino acids. Trimming removed 6 bases from V and 1 base from J; junction bases left unmatched: 7. The germline CDR1 and CDR2 sequences are MNHEY and SMNVEV (reference sequence). CDR3 sequence (DNA): TGTGCCAGCAGACCACGTGGACAGGGGAACACTGAAGCTTTCTTT. Its protein is CASRPRGQGNTEAFF.

The V gene is TRBV5-1, the J gene TRBJ2-2, with D perhaps TRBD2 (6 bases). Germline lookup yields CDR1 SGHRS and CDR2 YFSETQ. V was cut by 0 bases and J by 10 bases, with 10 bases left in between. The CDR3 totals 13 residues. The CDR3 loop is CASSLAGEEELFF. The CDR3 bases are TGCGCCAGCAGCTTGGCGGGGGAGGAGGAGCTGTTTTTT.

The chain recombines TRBV5-1 with TRBJ2-3; TRBD1 matches 7 bases. J lost 2 bases, V lost 0 bases, and 6 bases had no gene match. Germline-derived CDR1 and CDR2 are SGHRS and YFSETQ. CDR3 length equals 16 residues. The CDR3 nucleotides read TGCGCCAGCAGCTTGGACGGTGGGACAGCCACAGATACGCAGTATTTT. Amino acids: CASSLDGGTATDTQYF.

This chain links TRBV2 with TRBJ2-3, with D perhaps TRBD1 (6 bases). This CDR3 is built from 15 residues. The germline V gene encodes CDR1 SNHLY and CDR2 FYNNEI. The germline V and J ends were trimmed by 5 bases and 1 base, with 13 bases remaining between them. The CDR3 DNA follows: TGTGCCAGCAGTTTGGACAGCCGTCGCACAGATACGCAGTATTTT. Protein sequence: CASSLDSRRTDTQYF.

V gene TRBV11-2 combines with J gene TRBJ2-3; 7 nucleotides agree with TRBD1. Germline trimming cut 1 base from V and 5 bases from J; bases unmatched to any gene: 3. This CDR3 is 14 amino acids long. Germline V lookup: CDR1 SGHAT, CDR2 FQNNGV. CDR3 DNA: TGTGCCAGCAGCTTAGTTACAGGGGAAGATACGCAGTATTTT. Encoded protein: CASSLVTGEDTQYF.

A word on this clone: One junction end disagrees with the germline gene, perhaps due to a read error. The chain is built from TRBV6-6 and TRBJ2-5, with 8 bases fitting TRBD1. The CDR3 length is 14 residues. Germline CDR1 and CDR2: MNHNY and SVGAGI (reference sequence). CDR3 in amino acids: CASSYLGQGVPFHF. As DNA, the CDR3 is TGTGCCAGCAGTTACTTAGGACAGGGCGTCCCCTTTCACTTC.

This clone was seen only once. The rearrangement uses TRBV3-1 (or the pseudogene TRBV3-2) and TRBJ1-2; 11 bases match TRBD1. J lost 6 bases, V lost 4 bases, and 1 base had no gene match. CDR3 length: 13 residues. CDR1 is LGHDT, CDR2 YNNKEL, per germline (reference sequence). The CDR3 DNA reads TGTGCCAGCAGCCGGGACAGGGGGAATGGCTACACCTTC. Its protein product is CASSRDRGNGYTF.

CDR3 nucleotides: TGTGCCTGGAGTCGAGACAGGGCCTCGAATACGCAGTATTTT. It encodes CAWSRDRASNTQYF. V is TRBV30 and J is TRBJ2-3; 7 positions agree with TRBD1. CDR3 length: 14 residues. The J segment lost 7 bases and the V segment lost 2 bases, leaving 9 bases of the junction unmatched. Germline CDR1 reads GTSNPN; CDR2 reads SVGIG (reference sequence).

This clone was seen once. V usage is TRBV6-5 and J usage is TRBJ1-2, with 8 bases identical to TRBD1. The CDR3 contains 14 residues. J lost 5 bases, V lost 6 bases, and 8 bases had no gene match. The germline V gene encodes CDR1 MNHEY and CDR2 SVGAGI. DNA for the CDR3: TGTGCCAGCAGAGGACAGGGCGGAAAATATGGCTACACCTTC. This translates into CASRGQGGKYGYTF.

CDR3 nucleotide sequence: TGTGCCAGCAGCCTGGACCCAGGAGGTTACAATGAGCAGTTCTTC. Protein product: CASSLDPGGYNEQFF. The genes are TRBV5-4 and TRBJ2-1; maybe TRBD2 (5 bases). CDR3 size: 15 residues. Per germline, CDR1 SGHNT and CDR2 YYREEE (reference sequence). V was trimmed by 4 bases and J by 4 bases, leaving 15 bases between them.